The rows below give T cell receptor beta chains drawn from one sample of a study of T cell responses to AZD1222 COVID-19 vaccine. Clones were sequenced by immunoSEQ multiplex PCR, and TCRdb holds only the in-frame ones, with some missing. Among approximately 120,000 clones, roughly 86% were seen once, and the ten largest hold 4.4%. This specimen consisted of peripheral blood, obtained 28 days after the second AZD1222 dose. The receptors were sampled from an adult who received the AZD1222 COVID-19 vaccine. CDR3s include the opening cysteine and the closing phenylalanine or tryptophan. Fields, in order: clone size, V gene, D gene, CDR3 length, J gene, CDR3 protein, CDR3 DNA. D genes are given only for firm matches. Rows may omit the clone size; those that give it use once, few, many or a size class.

clone_size: NA; v_call: TRBV19; d_call: NA; cdr3_length: 17; j_call: TRBJ2-2; cdr3_aa: CASSIESVEPYTGELFF; cdr3_nt: TGTGCCAGTAGTATAGAATCCGTTGAGCCCTACACCGGGGAGCTGTTTTTT
clone_size: NA; v_call: TRBV16; d_call: NA; cdr3_length: 14; j_call: TRBJ1-2; cdr3_aa: CASNPGPLNYGYTF; cdr3_nt: TGTGCCAGCAACCCGGGTCCCCTTAACTATGGCTACACCTTC
clone_size: NA; v_call: TRBV10-3; d_call: TRBD1; cdr3_length: 13; j_call: TRBJ1-2; cdr3_aa: CAIRDRGSYGYTF; cdr3_nt: TGTGCCATCAGGGACAGGGGGAGCTATGGCTACACCTTC
clone_size: NA; v_call: TRBV19; d_call: TRBD1; cdr3_length: 15; j_call: TRBJ1-5; cdr3_aa: CASRLGTGRGQPQHF; cdr3_nt: TGTGCCAGTAGACTGGGGACAGGGCGAGGTCAGCCCCAGCATTTT
clone_size: once; v_call: TRBV12-5; d_call: NA; cdr3_length: 16; j_call: TRBJ2-1; cdr3_aa: CASGLPTSTTYNEQFF; cdr3_nt: TGTGCTAGTGGCTTACCCACTAGTACGACCTACAATGAGCAGTTCTTC
clone_size: NA; v_call: TRBV7-9; d_call: NA; cdr3_length: 15; j_call: TRBJ1-2; cdr3_aa: CASSLKGVKNYGYTF; cdr3_nt: TGTGCCAGCAGCCTGAAGGGGGTAAAAAACTATGGCTACACCTTC
clone_size: few; v_call: TRBV7-8; d_call: NA; cdr3_length: 16; j_call: TRBJ1-2; cdr3_aa: CASSLYEQAPNYGYTF; cdr3_nt: TGTGCCAGCAGCTTATACGAACAGGCGCCTAACTATGGCTACACCTTC
clone_size: NA; v_call: TRBV29-1; d_call: TRBD2; cdr3_length: 18; j_call: TRBJ2-7; cdr3_aa: CSVEGASGRASSDYEQYF; cdr3_nt: TGCAGCGTTGAAGGTGCTAGCGGGAGGGCCTCTAGTGACTACGAGCAGTACTTC
clone_size: NA; v_call: TRBV10-3; d_call: TRBD1; cdr3_length: 16; j_call: TRBJ1-2; cdr3_aa: CAISEDRGRTRGGYTF; cdr3_nt: TGTGCCATCAGTGAGGACAGGGGGCGCACAAGGGGTGGCTACACCTTC
clone_size: NA; v_call: TRBV28; d_call: TRBD1; cdr3_length: 16; j_call: TRBJ1-5; cdr3_aa: CASSLIRDRGHQPQHF; cdr3_nt: TGTGCCAGCAGCCTGATCCGGGACAGGGGGCATCAGCCCCAGCATTTT
clone_size: once; v_call: TRBV7-3; d_call: TRBD2; cdr3_length: 20; j_call: TRBJ2-2; cdr3_aa: CASSLNPGLAGVPGTGELFF; cdr3_nt: TGTGCCAGCAGCTTAAACCCGGGACTAGCGGGGGTCCCGGGCACCGGGGAGCTGTTTTTT
clone_size: once; v_call: TRBV9; d_call: TRBD2; cdr3_length: 15; j_call: TRBJ2-3; cdr3_aa: CASSGSGGAWDTQYF; cdr3_nt: TGTGCCAGCAGCGGTAGCGGGGGGGCCTGGGATACGCAGTATTTT
clone_size: NA; v_call: TRBV6-5; d_call: TRBD1; cdr3_length: 13; j_call: TRBJ2-7; cdr3_aa: CATFGAGGYEQYF; cdr3_nt: TGTGCCACGTTTGGGGCAGGGGGCTACGAGCAGTACTTC
clone_size: NA; v_call: TRBV5-1; d_call: NA; cdr3_length: 18; j_call: TRBJ2-7; cdr3_aa: CASSLAGPLNDRLNEQYF; cdr3_nt: TGCGCCAGCAGCTTGGCCGGCCCCCTAAATGACAGGCTGAACGAGCAGTACTTC
clone_size: NA; v_call: TRBV27; d_call: NA; cdr3_length: 13; j_call: TRBJ2-7; cdr3_aa: CASSFPGTYEQYF; cdr3_nt: TGTGCCAGCAGTTTCCCCGGTACCTACGAGCAGTACTTC
clone_size: NA; v_call: TRBV13; d_call: NA; cdr3_length: 16; j_call: TRBJ1-1; cdr3_aa: CASSHSGQGGSTEAFF; cdr3_nt: TGTGCCAGCAGCCATTCAGGGCAGGGAGGGAGCACTGAAGCTTTCTTT
clone_size: NA; v_call: TRBV7-9; d_call: NA; cdr3_length: 15; j_call: TRBJ2-7; cdr3_aa: CASSLQGTSSYEQYF; cdr3_nt: TGTGCCAGCAGCTTACAGGGTACGAGCTCCTACGAGCAGTACTTC
clone_size: NA; v_call: TRBV7-2; d_call: TRBD1; cdr3_length: 13; j_call: TRBJ1-2; cdr3_aa: CASSPIQGDGYTF; cdr3_nt: TGTGCCAGCAGCCCAATACAGGGGGATGGCTACACCTTC
clone_size: NA; v_call: TRBV11-2; d_call: NA; cdr3_length: 16; j_call: TRBJ2-5; cdr3_aa: CASSLGARAFQETQYF; cdr3_nt: TGTGCCAGCAGCTTAGGGGCTAGGGCCTTTCAAGAGACCCAGTACTTC
clone_size: NA; v_call: TRBV25-1; d_call: NA; cdr3_length: 12; j_call: TRBJ2-5; cdr3_aa: CASSEWKETQYF; cdr3_nt: TGTGCCAGCAGTGAATGGAAAGAGACCCAGTACTTC
clone_size: once; v_call: TRBV29-1; d_call: NA; cdr3_length: 14; j_call: TRBJ1-5; cdr3_aa: CITPPTEGNQPQHF; cdr3_nt: TGCATCACCCCTCCTACAGAGGGCAATCAGCCCCAGCATTTT